This record looks at one T cell receptor (beta chain) sequence and its context. How the authors handled the data: From reference gene primer amplification, estimates of nucleated cell counts were derived. Assay: immunoSEQ multiplex PCR; the TCRdb copy retains only in-frame clones and omits some. Clone size and V and J calls were adopted from that table, with D and trimming inferred from the DNA. Of about 55,000 clones in the sample, 70% to 90% are singletons; the top ten hold about an eighth. Germline CDR1 reads SEHNR; CDR2 reads FQNEAQ (reference sequence). This CDR3 contains 14 residues. J gave up 6 bases and V 7 bases, and 5 bases lay outside the gene matches. The data derive from a study of blood T cell repertoires in COVID-19. Study as a whole: Acute-phase and convalescent COVID-19 samples originated in the United States, Italy and Spain.

This rearrangement joins TRBV7-9 to TRBJ2-1; 11 bases fit TRBD2. Source material: peripheral blood. The TCR was taken from a human donor in a cohort sampled during active COVID-19. The chain's CDR3 is CASTTSGIPNEQFF. CDR3 coding DNA: TGTGCCAGCACGACTAGCGGGATTCCCAATGAGCAGTTCTTC.